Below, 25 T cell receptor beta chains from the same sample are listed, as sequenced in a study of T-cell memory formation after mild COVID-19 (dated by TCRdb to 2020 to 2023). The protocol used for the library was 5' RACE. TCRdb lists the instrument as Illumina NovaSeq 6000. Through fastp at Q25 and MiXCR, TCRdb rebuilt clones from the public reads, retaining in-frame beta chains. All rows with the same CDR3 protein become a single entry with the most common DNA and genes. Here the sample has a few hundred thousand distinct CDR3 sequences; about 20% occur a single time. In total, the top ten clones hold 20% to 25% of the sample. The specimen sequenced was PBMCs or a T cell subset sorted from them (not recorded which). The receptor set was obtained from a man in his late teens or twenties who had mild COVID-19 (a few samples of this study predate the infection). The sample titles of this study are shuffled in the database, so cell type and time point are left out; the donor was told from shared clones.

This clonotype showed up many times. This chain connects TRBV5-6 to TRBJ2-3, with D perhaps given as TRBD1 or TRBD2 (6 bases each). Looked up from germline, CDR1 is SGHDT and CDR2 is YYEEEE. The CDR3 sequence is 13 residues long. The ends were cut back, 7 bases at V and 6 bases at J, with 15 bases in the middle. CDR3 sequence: CASSLGGLDTQYF. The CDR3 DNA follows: TGTGCCAGCTCCCTAGGGGGGCTGGATACGCAGTATTTT. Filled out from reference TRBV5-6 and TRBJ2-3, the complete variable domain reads DAGVTQSPTHLIKTRGQQVTLRCSPKSGHDTVSWYQQALGQGPQFIFQYYEEEERQRGNFPDRFSGHQFPNYSSELNVNALLLGDSALYLCASSLGGLDTQYFGPGTRLTVL.

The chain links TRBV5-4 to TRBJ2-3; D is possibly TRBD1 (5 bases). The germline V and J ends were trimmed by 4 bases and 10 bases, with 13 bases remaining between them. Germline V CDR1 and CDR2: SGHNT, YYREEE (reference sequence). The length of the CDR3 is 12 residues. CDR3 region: CASSGASKAQYF. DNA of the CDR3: TGTGCCAGCAGCGGGGCCTCGAAGGCGCAGTATTTT.

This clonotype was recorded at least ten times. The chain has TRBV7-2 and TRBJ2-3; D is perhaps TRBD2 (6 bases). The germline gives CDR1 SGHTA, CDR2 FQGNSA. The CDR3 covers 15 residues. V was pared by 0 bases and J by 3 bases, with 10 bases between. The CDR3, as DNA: TGTGCCAGCAGCTTAGCTCCAGGAGGGACAGATACGCAGTATTTT. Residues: CASSLAPGGTDTQYF.

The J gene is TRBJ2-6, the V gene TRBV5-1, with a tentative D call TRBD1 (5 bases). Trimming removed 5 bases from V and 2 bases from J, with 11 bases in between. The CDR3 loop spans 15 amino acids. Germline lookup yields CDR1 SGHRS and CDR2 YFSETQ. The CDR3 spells CASRQDPAGANVLTF. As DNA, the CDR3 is TGCGCCAGCAGACAGGATCCCGCTGGGGCCAACGTCCTGACTTTC.

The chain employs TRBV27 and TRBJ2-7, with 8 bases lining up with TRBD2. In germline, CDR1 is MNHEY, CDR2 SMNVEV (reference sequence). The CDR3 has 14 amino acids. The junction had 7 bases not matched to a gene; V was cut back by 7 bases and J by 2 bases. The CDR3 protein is CASISGALPYEQYF. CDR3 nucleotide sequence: TGTGCCAGCATTAGCGGGGCACTCCCCTACGAGCAGTACTTC.

The CDR3 DNA is TGTGCCAGCAGCTCTACAGGGGGCTCGGGTGGCTACACCTTC. Its translation is CASSSTGGSGGYTF. The rearrangement links TRBV7-2 to TRBJ1-2; TRBD1 aligns across 9 bases. From germline, CDR1 is SGHTA and CDR2 FQGNSA. The CDR3 is 14 residues long. The junction had 7 bases not matched to a gene; V was cut back by 4 bases and J by 7 bases.

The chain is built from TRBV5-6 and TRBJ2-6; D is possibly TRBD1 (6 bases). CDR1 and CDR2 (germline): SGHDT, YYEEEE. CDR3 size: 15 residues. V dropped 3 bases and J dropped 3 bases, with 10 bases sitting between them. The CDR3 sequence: CASSYTGSGANVLTF. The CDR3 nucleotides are TGTGCCAGCAGCTACACAGGGAGTGGGGCCAACGTCCTGACTTTC.

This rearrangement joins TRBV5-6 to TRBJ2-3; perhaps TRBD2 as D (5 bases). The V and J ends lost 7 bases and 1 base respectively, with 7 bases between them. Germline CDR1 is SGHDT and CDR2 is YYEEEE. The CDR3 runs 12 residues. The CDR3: CASWRGTDTQYF. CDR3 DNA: TGTGCCAGCTGGCGGGGCACAGATACGCAGTATTTT.

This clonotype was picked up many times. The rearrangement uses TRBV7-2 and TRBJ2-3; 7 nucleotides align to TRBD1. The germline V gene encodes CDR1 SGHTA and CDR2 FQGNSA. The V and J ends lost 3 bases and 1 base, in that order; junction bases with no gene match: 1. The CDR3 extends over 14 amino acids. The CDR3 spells CASSFGQGTDTQYF. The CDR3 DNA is TGTGCCAGCAGCTTCGGACAGGGCACAGATACGCAGTATTTT.

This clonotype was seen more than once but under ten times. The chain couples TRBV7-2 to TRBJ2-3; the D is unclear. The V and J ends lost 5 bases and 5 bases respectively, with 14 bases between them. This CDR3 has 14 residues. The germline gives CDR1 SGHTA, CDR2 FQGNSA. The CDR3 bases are TGTGCCAGCAGCCCACCAATCCTGGAAGATACGCAGTATTTT. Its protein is CASSPPILEDTQYF.

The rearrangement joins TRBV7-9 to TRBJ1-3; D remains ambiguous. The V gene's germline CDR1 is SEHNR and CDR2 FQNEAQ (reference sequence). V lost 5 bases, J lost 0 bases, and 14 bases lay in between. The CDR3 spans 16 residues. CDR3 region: CASSVAGSSSGNTIYF. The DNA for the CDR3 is TGTGCCAGCAGCGTCGCGGGGAGTTCCTCTGGAAACACCATATATTTT.

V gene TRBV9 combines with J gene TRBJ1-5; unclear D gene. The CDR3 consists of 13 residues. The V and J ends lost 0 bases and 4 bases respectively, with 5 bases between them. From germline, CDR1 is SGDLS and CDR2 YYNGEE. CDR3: CASSVDWNQPQHF. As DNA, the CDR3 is TGTGCCAGCAGCGTAGACTGGAATCAGCCCCAGCATTTT.

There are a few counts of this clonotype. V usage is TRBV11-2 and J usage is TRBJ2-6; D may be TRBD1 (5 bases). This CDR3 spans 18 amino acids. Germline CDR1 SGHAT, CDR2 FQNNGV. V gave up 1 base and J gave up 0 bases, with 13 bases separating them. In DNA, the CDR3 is TGTGCCAGCAGCTTAGCTTCCAGCAGGGTCTCTGGGGCCAACGTCCTGACTTTC. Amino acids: CASSLASSRVSGANVLTF.

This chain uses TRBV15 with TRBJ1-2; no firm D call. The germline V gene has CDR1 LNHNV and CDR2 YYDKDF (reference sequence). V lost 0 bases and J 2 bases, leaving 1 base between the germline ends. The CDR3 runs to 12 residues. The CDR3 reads CATSRENYGYTF. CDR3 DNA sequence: TGTGCCACCAGCAGAGAAAACTATGGCTACACCTTC.

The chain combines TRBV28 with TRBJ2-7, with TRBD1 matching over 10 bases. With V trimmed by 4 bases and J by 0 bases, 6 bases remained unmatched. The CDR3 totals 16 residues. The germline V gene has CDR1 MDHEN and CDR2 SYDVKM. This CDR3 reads CASSSPGQGSSYEQYV. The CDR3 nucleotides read TGTGCCAGCAGTTCCCCGGGACAGGGGAGCTCCTACGAGCAGTACGTC.

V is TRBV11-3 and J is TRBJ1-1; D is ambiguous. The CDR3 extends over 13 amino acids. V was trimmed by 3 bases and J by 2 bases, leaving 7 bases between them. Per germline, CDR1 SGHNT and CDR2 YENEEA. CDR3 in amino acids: CASSFDGNTEAFF. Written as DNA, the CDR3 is TGTGCCAGCAGCTTCGACGGTAACACTGAAGCTTTCTTT.

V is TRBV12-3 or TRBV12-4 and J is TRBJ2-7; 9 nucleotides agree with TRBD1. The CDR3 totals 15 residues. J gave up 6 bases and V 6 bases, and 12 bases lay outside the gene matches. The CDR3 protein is CASRYRGHGSGEQYF. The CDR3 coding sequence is TGTGCCAGCAGGTACAGGGGGCATGGTTCGGGCGAGCAGTACTTC.

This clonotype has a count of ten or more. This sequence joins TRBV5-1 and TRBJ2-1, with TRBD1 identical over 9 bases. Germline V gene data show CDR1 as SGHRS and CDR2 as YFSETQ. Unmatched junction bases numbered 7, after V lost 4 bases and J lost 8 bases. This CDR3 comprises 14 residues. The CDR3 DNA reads TGCGCCAGCAGCACCCGGACAGGGGAGGATGAGCAGTTCTTC. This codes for CASSTRTGEDEQFF.

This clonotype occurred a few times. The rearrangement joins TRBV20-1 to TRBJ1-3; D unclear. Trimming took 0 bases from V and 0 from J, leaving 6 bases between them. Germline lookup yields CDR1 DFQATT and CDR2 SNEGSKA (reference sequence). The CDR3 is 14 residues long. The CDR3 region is CSARDESSGNTIYF. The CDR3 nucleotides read TGCAGTGCTAGAGACGAGAGCTCTGGAAACACCATATATTTT.

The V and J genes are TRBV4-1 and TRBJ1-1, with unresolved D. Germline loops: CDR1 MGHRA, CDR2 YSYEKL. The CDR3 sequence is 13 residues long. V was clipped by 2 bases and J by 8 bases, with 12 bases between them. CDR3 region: CASSQTVEQEAFF. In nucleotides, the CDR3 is TGCGCCAGCAGCCAAACGGTGGAGCAAGAAGCTTTCTTT.

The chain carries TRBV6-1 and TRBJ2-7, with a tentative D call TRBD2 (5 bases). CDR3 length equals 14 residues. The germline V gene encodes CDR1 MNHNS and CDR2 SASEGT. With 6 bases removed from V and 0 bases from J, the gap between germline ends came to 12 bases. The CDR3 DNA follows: TGTGCCAGCAGGACTACTGGGTACTCCTACGAGCAGTACTTC. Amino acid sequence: CASRTTGYSYEQYF.

The CDR3 DNA sequence: TGTGCCAGCAGTTACCCTCAAGGGACAGGGAGACACGAGCAGTACTTC. Translated: CASSYPQGTGRHEQYF. The rearrangement uses TRBV6-5 and TRBJ2-7; the match to TRBD1 covers 9 bases. This CDR3 is built from 16 residues. The J segment lost 5 bases and the V segment lost 2 bases, leaving 10 bases of the junction unmatched. Per germline, CDR1 MNHEY and CDR2 SVGAGI.

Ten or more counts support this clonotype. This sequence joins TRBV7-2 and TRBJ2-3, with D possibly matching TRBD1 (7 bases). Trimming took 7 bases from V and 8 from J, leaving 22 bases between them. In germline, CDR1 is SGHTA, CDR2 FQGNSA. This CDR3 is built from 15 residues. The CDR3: CASTPGGRTFVTQYF. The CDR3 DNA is TGTGCCAGCACCCCAGGGGGGAGGACTTTCGTTACGCAGTATTTT.

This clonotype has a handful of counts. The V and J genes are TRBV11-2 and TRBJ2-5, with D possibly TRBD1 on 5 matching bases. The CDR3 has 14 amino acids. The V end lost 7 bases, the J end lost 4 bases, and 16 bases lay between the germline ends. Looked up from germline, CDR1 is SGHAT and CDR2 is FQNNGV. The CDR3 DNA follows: TGTGCCAGCACCCCCACAGGAGCAGGAGAGACCCAGTACTTC. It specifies CASTPTGAGETQYF.

CDR3 nucleotides: TGTGCCAGCAGCCCCGACCCACGGTCGGAGGACATTCAGTACTTC. Protein: CASSPDPRSEDIQYF. The J gene is TRBJ2-4, the V gene TRBV7-2, with D possibly matching TRBD2 (5 bases). V gave up 5 bases and J gave up 8 bases, with 19 bases separating them. The V gene's germline CDR1 is SGHTA and CDR2 FQGNSA. The CDR3 runs 15 residues. Full variable domain (rest looked up from reference TRBV7-2 and TRBJ2-4): GAGVSQSPSNKVTEKGKDVELRCDPISGHTALYWYRQSLGQGLEFLIYFQGNSAPDKSGLPSDRFSAERTGGSVSTLTIQRTQQEDSAVYLCASSPDPRSEDIQYFGAGTRLSVL.